The 12 T cell receptor beta chains presented below share a single source sample, sequenced in a study of cytomegalovirus exposure and HLA in healthy donors. The primer mix had 60 Vbeta and 13 Jbeta primers. Clones were read by immunoSEQ multiplex PCR, and TCRdb kept only the in-frame ones, dropping some. This table holds around 140,000 clones, over 75% found once. The source material was PBMCs. The receptor source for this set is a man aged 50 or older in good health and CMV-seronegative.

V gene TRBV6-1 combines with J gene TRBJ2-5; D gene unclear. Germline CDR1 reads MNHNS; CDR2 reads SASEGT. This CDR3 spans 13 amino acids. Trimming cost V 0 bases and J 5 bases, with 7 bases left between them. CDR3 sequence: CASSEALRETQYF. The CDR3 DNA reads as TGTGCCAGCAGTGAAGCTTTGAGGGAGACCCAGTACTTC.

Turning to this clone: Other DNA sequences in the sample encode the same CDR3. The V call is TRBV5-1, the J call TRBJ1-1; D remains ambiguous. The CDR3 has 14 residues. Germline values: CDR1 SGHRS, CDR2 YFSETQ. V lost 4 bases and J lost 4, with 14 bases in between. CDR3 coding DNA: TGCGCCAGCAGCCCTTTGGGTGGAGTCACTGAAGCTTTCTTT. It translates to CASSPLGGVTEAFF.

The genes are TRBV18 and TRBJ2-1; a weak D match, TRBD2 (6 bases). Trimming took 1 base from V and 2 from J, leaving 9 bases between them. Germline V gene data show CDR1 as KGHSH and CDR2 as LQKENI. This CDR3 region has 15 residues. The CDR3 sequence: CASSPQGRPYNEQFF. CDR3 in DNA: TGTGCCAGCTCACCACAGGGGAGGCCCTACAATGAGCAGTTCTTC.

This chain connects TRBV6-5 to TRBJ1-1; D unclear. The CDR3 extends over 16 amino acids. Trimming took off 4 bases at V and 8 bases at J, with 23 bases between the two ends. Germline values: CDR1 MNHEY, CDR2 SVGAGI. The CDR3 DNA reads as TGTGCCAGCAGTTCCGCGCGGGAGGCAATCCGTGAAGAAGCTTTCTTT. Its translation: CASSSAREAIREEAFF.

This clone was observed once. The chain combines TRBV7-9 with TRBJ2-3; D might be TRBD1 (5 bases). Trimming left V 11 bases short and J 2 bases short, with 17 bases between. CDR1 and CDR2 (germline): SEHNR, FQNEAQ (reference sequence). The CDR3 spans 14 residues. The CDR3 nucleotides are TGTGCCGTCGGGCCGGACACTTCCACAGATACGCAGTATTTT. Its protein is CAVGPDTSTDTQYF.

The genes are TRBV4-1 and TRBJ2-5; D gene ambiguous. The CDR3 is 14 amino acids. V was shortened by 1 base and J by 1 base, with 7 bases between the two germline ends. CDR1 is MGHRA, CDR2 YSYEKL, per germline. The CDR3 here is CASSQGGSQETQYF. The DNA for the CDR3 is TGCGCCAGCAGCCAAGGTGGCTCCCAAGAGACCCAGTACTTC.

Of note for this clone: The sample holds other DNA sequences that translate to the same CDR3. The chain employs TRBV7-9 and TRBJ1-2; 10 bases are shared with TRBD1. CDR3 size: 16 residues. The trim removed 5 bases at V and 0 bases at J, leaving 6 bases unmatched. CDR1 is SEHNR, CDR2 FQNEAQ, per germline (reference sequence). The CDR3 sequence: CASSLGGQGANYGYTF. DNA for the CDR3: TGTGCCAGCAGCCTAGGTGGACAGGGGGCTAACTATGGCTACACCTTC. Full variable domain (missing parts from reference TRBV7-9 and TRBJ1-2): DTGVSQNPRHKITKRGQNVTFRCDPISEHNRLYWYRQTLGQGPEFLTYFQNEAQLEKSRLLSDRFSAERPKGSFSTLEIQRTEQGDSAMYLCASSLGGQGANYGYTFGSGTRLTVV.

CDR3: CASSDQGRVAGGYTF. The CDR3 DNA sequence: TGTGCCAGCAGTGACCAGGGGAGGGTGGCCGGTGGCTACACCTTC. The chain employs TRBV6-1 and TRBJ1-2; a weak D match, TRBD1 (6 bases). The CDR3 extends over 15 amino acids. Per the germline V gene, CDR1 is MNHNS and CDR2 is SASEGT. The V and J ends lost 3 bases and 7 bases respectively, with 18 bases between them.

This clone was seen more than once but under ten times. This chain links TRBV5-4 with TRBJ2-1, with 7 bases identical to TRBD2. Germline V lookup: CDR1 SGHNT, CDR2 YYREEE (reference sequence). This CDR3 contains 16 residues. V dropped 4 bases and J dropped 6; count of bases not matched to a gene: 13. The CDR3 coding sequence is TGTGCCAGCAGCCGTGGGGAGGCGGGAGTACGCAATGAGCAGTTCTTC. As protein: CASSRGEAGVRNEQFF.

The chain has TRBV5-4 and TRBJ2-1; 10 bases are a match to TRBD2. This CDR3 is 16 amino acids long. J was trimmed by 7 bases and V by 0 bases; bases with no gene match: 7. Germline CDR1 is SGHNT and CDR2 is YYREEE (reference sequence). CDR3 sequence reads: CASSLASGGGRNEQFF. DNA for the CDR3: TGTGCCAGCAGCTTGGCTAGCGGGGGCGGGCGTAATGAGCAGTTCTTC.

The V gene is TRBV25-1, the J gene TRBJ1-4; TRBD1 matches 9 bases. CDR3 length: 18 amino acids. Germline trimming cut 4 bases from V and 0 bases from J; bases unmatched to any gene: 9. Germline lookup yields CDR1 MGHDK and CDR2 SYGVNS. CDR3 residues: CASSGLQGALATNEKLFF. In nucleotides, the CDR3 is TGTGCCAGCAGTGGACTACAGGGGGCACTTGCAACTAATGAAAAACTGTTTTTT.

This chain uses TRBV11-1 with TRBJ2-2; D gene unclear. V dropped 1 base and J dropped 7 bases, with 4 bases sitting between them. CDR3 length: 12 residues. CDR1 is SGHAT, CDR2 FQDESV, per germline (reference sequence). The CDR3 sequence: CASSLVVGELFF. The CDR3, as DNA: TGTGCCAGCAGCTTAGTAGTCGGGGAGCTGTTTTTT. The whole variable domain, filled in from reference TRBV11-1 and TRBJ2-2, reads EAEVAQSPRYKITEKSQAVAFWCDPISGHATLYWYRQILGQGPELLVQFQDESVVDDSQLPKDRFSAERLKGVDSTLKIQPAELGDSAMYLCASSLVVGELFFGEGSRLTVL.